The source of this T cell receptor beta chain is a study of cytomegalovirus exposure and HLA in healthy donors. V was pared by 2 bases and J by 1 base, with 9 bases between. The CDR3 is made up of 15 amino acids. CDR1 and CDR2 (germline): MNHEY, SMNVEV (reference sequence). Study-level points and caveats: The listing of 150 to 200 TCR beta chains classed them as cytomegalovirus-associated. Accurate predictions that matched the HLA-A and HLA-B alleles of most subjects were reportedly made from TCR beta sequences. Sequencing depth roughly uniform across donors was assumed in presence/absence analyses. The majority of TCR sequences were rare, yet some public TCRs appeared in many donors.

The PCR was carried out with 60 Vbeta primers and 13 Jbeta primers. Sequencing used immunoSEQ multiplex PCR; TCRdb keeps in-frame clones, though not all of them. The data hold roughly 120,000 clones, with more than 60% observed a single time. Remarks on this clone: Its antigen remains unknown.

The chain employs TRBV27 and TRBJ2-1; D perhaps matches TRBD2 (5 bases). The TCR was taken from a woman in her 40s in good health and CMV-seronegative. Sequencing was carried out using PBMCs. The CDR3 bases are TGTGCCAGCAGTTTAGCGGGCCCATCCTACAATGAGCAGTTCTTC. This encodes CASSLAGPSYNEQFF.